These 3 T cell receptor beta chains were all obtained from the same sample, sequenced in a study of cytomegalovirus exposure and HLA in healthy donors. The PCR employed 60 Vbeta primers together with 13 Jbeta primers. The repertoire was sequenced with immunoSEQ multiplex PCR; TCRdb's copy has only in-frame clones and lacks some. The sample has fewer than 250,000 clones, 80% to 90% seen once. Sequenced: PBMCs. These receptor sequences come from a man aged 25 to 40 in good health and CMV-seronegative.

V and J are TRBV4-2 and TRBJ2-5; D possibly corresponds to TRBD1 (6 bases). The J call could be wrong; TRBJ2-7 is a better fit for the DNA end. The CDR3 covers 15 residues. CDR1 is LGHNA, CDR2 YNFKEQ, per germline. The CDR3 DNA sequence: TGTGCCAGCAGCCAAGAAACAGGGCAGTACTACGAGCAGTACTTC. As protein: CASSQETGQYYEQYF.

The chain combines TRBV5-6 with TRBJ1-1; 7 bases are shared with TRBD1. The trim removed 2 bases at V and 1 base at J, leaving 5 bases unmatched. The CDR3 totals 15 residues. CDR1 and CDR2 (germline): SGHDT, YYEEEE. This chain's CDR3 is CASSLDRAENTEAFF. CDR3 coding DNA: TGTGCCAGCAGCTTAGACAGGGCCGAGAACACTGAAGCTTTCTTT.

V usage is TRBV29-1 and J usage is TRBJ2-1; the match to TRBD1 covers 11 bases. Germline-derived CDR1 and CDR2 are SQVTM and ANQGSEA. J lost 9 bases, V lost 7 bases, and 5 bases had no gene match. The CDR3 has 12 residues. The CDR3 coding sequence is TGCAGCGATGGGACAGGGGGTGGTGAGCAGTTCTTC. It encodes CSDGTGGGEQFF.